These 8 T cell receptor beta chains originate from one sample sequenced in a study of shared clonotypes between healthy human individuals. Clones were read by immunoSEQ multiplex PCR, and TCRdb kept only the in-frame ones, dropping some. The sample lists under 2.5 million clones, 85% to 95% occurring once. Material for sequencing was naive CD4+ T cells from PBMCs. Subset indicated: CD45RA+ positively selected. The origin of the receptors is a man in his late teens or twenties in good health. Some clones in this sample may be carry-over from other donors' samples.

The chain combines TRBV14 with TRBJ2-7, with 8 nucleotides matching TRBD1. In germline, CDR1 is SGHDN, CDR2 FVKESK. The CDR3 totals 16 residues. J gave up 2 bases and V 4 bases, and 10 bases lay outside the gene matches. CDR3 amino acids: CASSLPTGEGAYEQYF. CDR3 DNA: TGTGCCAGCAGCCTTCCGACAGGGGAAGGGGCCTACGAGCAGTACTTC.

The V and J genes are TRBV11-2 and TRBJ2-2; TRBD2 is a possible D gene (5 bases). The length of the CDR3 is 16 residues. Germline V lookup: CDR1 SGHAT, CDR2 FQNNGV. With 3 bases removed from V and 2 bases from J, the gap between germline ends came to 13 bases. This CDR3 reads CASSLRKAVNTGELFF. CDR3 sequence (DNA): TGTGCCAGCAGCTTGCGCAAAGCGGTTAACACCGGGGAGCTGTTTTTT.

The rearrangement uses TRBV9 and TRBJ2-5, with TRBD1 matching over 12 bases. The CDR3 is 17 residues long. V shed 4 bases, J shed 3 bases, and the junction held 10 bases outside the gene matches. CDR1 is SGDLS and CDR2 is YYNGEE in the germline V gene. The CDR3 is CASSSAPGQGAEETQYF. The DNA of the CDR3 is TGTGCCAGCAGCTCCGCCCCGGGACAGGGGGCCGAAGAGACCCAGTACTTC.

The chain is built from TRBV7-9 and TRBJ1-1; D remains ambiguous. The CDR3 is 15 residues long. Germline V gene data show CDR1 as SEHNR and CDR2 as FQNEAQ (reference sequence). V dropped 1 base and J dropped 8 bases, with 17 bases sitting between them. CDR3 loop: CASSLGGLTYSEAFF. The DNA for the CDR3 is TGTGCCAGCAGCTTAGGAGGGCTGACTTACTCGGAAGCTTTCTTT.

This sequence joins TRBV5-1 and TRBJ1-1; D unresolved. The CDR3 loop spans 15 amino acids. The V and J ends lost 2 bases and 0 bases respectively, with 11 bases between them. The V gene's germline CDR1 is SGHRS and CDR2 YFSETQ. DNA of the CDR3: TGCGCCAGCAGCTTCTTGGGCCAGATGAACACTGAAGCTTTCTTT. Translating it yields CASSFLGQMNTEAFF.

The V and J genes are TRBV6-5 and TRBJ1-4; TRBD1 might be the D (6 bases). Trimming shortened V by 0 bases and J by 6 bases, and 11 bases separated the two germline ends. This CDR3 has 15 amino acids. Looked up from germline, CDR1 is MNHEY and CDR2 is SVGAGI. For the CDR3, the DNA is TGTGCCAGCAGTTACTCGAGGGGGTCCTATGAAAAACTGTTTTTT. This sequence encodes CASSYSRGSYEKLFF.

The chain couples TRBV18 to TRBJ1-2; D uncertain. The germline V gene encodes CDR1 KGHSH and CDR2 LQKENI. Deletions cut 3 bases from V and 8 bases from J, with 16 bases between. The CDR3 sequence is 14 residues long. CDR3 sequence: CASSPAGQIGGYTF. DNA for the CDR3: TGTGCCAGCTCACCGGCGGGTCAGATCGGGGGCTACACCTTC. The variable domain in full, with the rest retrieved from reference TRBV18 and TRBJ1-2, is NAGVMQNPRHLVRRRGQEARLRCSPMKGHSHVYWYRQLPEEGLKFMVYLQKENIIDESGMPKERFSAEFPKEGPSILRIQQVVRGDSAAYFCASSPAGQIGGYTFGSGTRLTVV.

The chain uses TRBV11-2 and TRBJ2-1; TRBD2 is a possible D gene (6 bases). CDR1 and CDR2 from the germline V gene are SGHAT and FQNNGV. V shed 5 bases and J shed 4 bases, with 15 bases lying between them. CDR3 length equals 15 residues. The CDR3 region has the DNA TGTGCCAGCAGCCCCTTGGAGGGAAAATACAATGAGCAGTTCTTC. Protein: CASSPLEGKYNEQFF.